One and the same sample provided the 25 T cell receptor beta chains below, sequenced in a study of T cell repertoires in cytomegalovirus infection (dated by TCRdb to the late 2010s). The sequencing machine was an Illumina HiSeq 1500. The public sequencing data were trimmed at Q25 with fastp and processed into clonotypes with MiXCR by TCRdb, which kept only in-frame beta chains. Rows merge per CDR3 protein into single entries with the most common DNA and genes. This sample gives roughly 230,000 distinct CDR3 sequences in total; roughly an eighth of them show up just once. Of the sample, 1.5% to 2% is held by the ten largest clones. The sample consisted of PBMCs. The receptors derive from a human donor in good health (CMV status not recorded). Some clones in this sample may be carry-over from other donors' samples.

The V and J genes are TRBV6-2 or TRBV6-3 and TRBJ2-1; 10 positions agree with TRBD2. The germline V gene encodes CDR1 MNHEY and CDR2 SVGEGT. This CDR3 region has 14 residues. The trim removed 6 bases at V and 7 bases at J, leaving 6 bases unmatched. The DNA of the CDR3 is TGTGCCAGCAGCCTTAGCGGGAGGTGGAATGAGCAGTTCTTC. This encodes CASSLSGRWNEQFF.

The rearrangement uses TRBV9 and TRBJ1-3, with 7 bases fitting TRBD1. Germline V gene sequence: CDR1 SGDLS, CDR2 YYNGEE. The CDR3 covers 17 residues. Trimming at V came to 4 bases and at J to 0 bases, leaving 10 bases not matched to a gene. CDR3 amino acids: CASSLRQGPSSGNTIYF. For the CDR3, the DNA is TGTGCCAGCAGCCTCAGACAGGGACCCAGCTCTGGAAACACCATATATTTT.

The chain couples TRBV7-6 to TRBJ1-3, with no clear D. The CDR3 spans 14 residues. Trimming left V 5 bases short and J 4 bases short, with 12 bases between. Germline V gives CDR1 SGHVS, CDR2 FNYEAQ. CDR3 residues: CASSPEANGNTIYF. The CDR3 nucleotides read TGTGCCAGCAGCCCCGAAGCCAACGGAAACACCATATATTTT.

This clonotype was seen a handful of times. V gene TRBV27 combines with J gene TRBJ1-4, with TRBD1 matching over 9 bases. Germline lookup yields CDR1 MNHEY and CDR2 SMNVEV (reference sequence). The CDR3 is made up of 15 amino acids. V lost 4 bases to trimming and J lost 7 bases; unmatched junction nucleotides: 7. CDR3 in amino acids: CASSSPGTGFEKLFF. The CDR3, as DNA: TGTGCCAGCAGTTCCCCCGGGACAGGGTTTGAAAAACTGTTTTTT.

This clonotype showed up many times. This chain links TRBV28 with TRBJ1-5; no definite D call. Germline-derived CDR1 and CDR2 are MDHEN and SYDVKM. The CDR3 runs to 15 residues. The V end lost 3 bases, the J end lost 6 bases, and 15 bases lay between the germline ends. CDR3 amino acids: CASSLKAGSFQPQHF. CDR3 coding DNA: TGTGCCAGCAGTTTGAAGGCGGGGAGTTTTCAGCCCCAGCATTTT.

The V gene is TRBV6-5, the J gene TRBJ1-1; D gene ambiguous. V gave up 0 bases and J gave up 4 bases, with 12 bases separating them. The CDR3 is made up of 15 amino acids. Germline V gene lookup returns CDR1 MNHEY and CDR2 SVGAGI. The DNA for the CDR3 is TGTGCCAGCAGTTACTCGGGCCCCGAGGGCACTGAAGCTTTCTTT. This translates into CASSYSGPEGTEAFF.

The DNA of the CDR3 is TGTGCCAGCAGGGGGATCACTGAAGCTTTCTTT. Its protein product is CASRGITEAFF. V gene TRBV28 combines with J gene TRBJ1-1; no clear D gene. CDR1 is MDHEN, CDR2 SYDVKM, per germline. This CDR3 spans 11 amino acids. V was shortened by 6 bases and J by 4 bases, with 6 bases between the two germline ends.

V is TRBV2 and J is TRBJ2-7; D may match TRBD1 or TRBD2 (5 bases each). Germline-derived CDR1 and CDR2 are SNHLY and FYNNEI. Trimming left V 8 bases short and J 1 base short, with 12 bases between. The CDR3 has 13 residues. In DNA form, the CDR3 reads TGTGCCAGCGGGGGAAGGGGTTCCTACGAGCAGTACTTC. Its translation is CASGGRGSYEQYF.

This clonotype has only one observation. The chain couples TRBV29-1 to TRBJ2-7; 9 bases align to TRBD1. CDR1 is SQVTM and CDR2 is ANQGSEA in the germline V gene. The CDR3 consists of 13 residues. Losses at the gene ends were 6 bases for V and 4 bases for J; bases not matched to a gene: 7. The CDR3 sequence is CSVSSGQGYEQYF. CDR3 bases: TGCAGCGTATCATCGGGACAGGGTTACGAGCAGTACTTC.

The table lists this clonotype with many counts. V is TRBV7-8 and J is TRBJ2-1, with a possible D match to TRBD1 (6 bases). CDR1 and CDR2 from the germline V gene are SGHVS and FQNEAQ. The V and J ends lost 2 bases and 7 bases respectively, with 15 bases between them. The CDR3 length is 15 residues. The CDR3 protein is CASSLMTGAGNEQFF. The DNA for the CDR3 is TGTGCCAGCAGCTTAATGACAGGCGCTGGGAATGAGCAGTTCTTC.

The chain links TRBV19 to TRBJ2-4, with 11 bases that match TRBD2. The CDR3 has 14 amino acids. The junction had 3 bases not matched to a gene; V was cut back by 4 bases and J by 7 bases. The germline CDR1 and CDR2 sequences are LNHDA and SQIVND (reference sequence). The CDR3 nucleotides are TGTGCCAGTAGTACGGGACTAGCGGTCAACATTCAGTACTTC. Protein sequence: CASSTGLAVNIQYF.

This clonotype was detected ten times or more. This sequence joins TRBV7-2 and TRBJ2-3, with TRBD2 identical over 13 bases. Trimming removed 3 bases from V and 6 bases from J; junction bases left unmatched: 6. Germline CDR1 is SGHTA and CDR2 is FQGNSA. The CDR3 has 16 amino acids. The CDR3 nucleotides read TGTGCCAGCAGCTTCGGGACTAGCGGGGCCTGGGATACGCAGTATTTT. This gives the protein CASSFGTSGAWDTQYF. Full variable domain (missing parts from reference TRBV7-2 and TRBJ2-3): GAGVSQSPSNKVTEKGKDVELRCDPISGHTALYWYRQSLGQGLEFLIYFQGNSAPDKSGLPSDRFSAERTGGSVSTLTIQRTQQEDSAVYLCASSFGTSGAWDTQYFGPGTRLTVL.

This clonotype showed up many times. The genes are TRBV20-1 and TRBJ2-7, with D hard to call. V was cut by 3 bases and J by 2 bases, with 11 bases left in between. Germline V gene data show CDR1 as DFQATT and CDR2 as SNEGSKA (reference sequence). CDR3 size: 13 residues. The CDR3 nucleotides are TGCAGTGCTAGTCGCCGGCCCACCTACGAGCAGTACTTC. This encodes CSASRRPTYEQYF.

This clonotype was seen only a few times. The V call is TRBV12-3 or TRBV12-4, the J call TRBJ1-5; D is ambiguous. The CDR3 contains 14 residues. V was clipped by 3 bases and J by 1 base, with 7 bases between them. The CDR3 region is CASSFWASNQPQHF. The CDR3 nucleotides are TGTGCCAGCAGTTTTTGGGCGAGCAATCAGCCCCAGCATTTT.

This chain uses TRBV6-2 or TRBV6-3 with TRBJ2-2; D is perhaps TRBD1 or TRBD2 (6 bases each). Germline V gene lookup returns CDR1 MNHEY and CDR2 SVGEGT. The V gene lost 2 bases and the J gene lost 1 base, with 23 bases spanning the gap. The CDR3 loop spans 20 amino acids. CDR3 in amino acids: CASSYVGGSPRHKNTGELFF. In DNA form, the CDR3 reads TGTGCCAGCAGTTACGTCGGGGGCTCCCCTAGGCATAAGAACACCGGGGAGCTGTTTTTT.

The chain has TRBV20-1 and TRBJ1-6; D ambiguous. Looked up from germline, CDR1 is DFQATT and CDR2 is SNEGSKA (reference sequence). V lost 3 bases and J 2 bases, leaving 11 bases between the germline ends. The CDR3 has 15 residues. CDR3 region: CSARMDTAYNSPLHF. CDR3 DNA sequence: TGCAGTGCTAGGATGGATACAGCCTATAATTCACCCCTCCACTTT.

This clonotype was recorded a few times. The chain couples TRBV12-3 or TRBV12-4 to TRBJ2-2; D perhaps matches TRBD2 (6 bases). This CDR3 comprises 15 residues. The V end lost 6 bases, the J end lost 5 bases, and 16 bases lay between the germline ends. CDR3 in amino acids: CASRGDSGTTGELFF. The CDR3 nucleotides read TGTGCCAGCAGGGGGGACTCTGGAACTACCGGGGAGCTGTTTTTT.

The CDR3 protein is CASGLTPTLYNEQFF. In nucleotides, the CDR3 is TGTGCTAGTGGTTTGACTCCTACTTTATACAATGAGCAGTTCTTC. The V gene is TRBV12-5, the J gene TRBJ2-1; D not resolved. The CDR3 length is 15 residues. Germline V gives CDR1 LGHNT, CDR2 FRNRAP. Trimming removed 2 bases from V and 4 bases from J, with 12 bases in between.

This clonotype was found many times. The J gene is TRBJ2-7, the V gene TRBV7-2; 7 bases match TRBD1. The CDR3 sequence is 15 residues long. After removal of 5 bases from V and 3 bases from J, the junction contained 10 bases not matched to a gene. Germline loops: CDR1 SGHTA, CDR2 FQGNSA. The CDR3: CASSPLFQGDYEQYF. The DNA for the CDR3 is TGTGCCAGCAGCCCCCTCTTCCAGGGGGACTACGAGCAGTACTTC.

This clonotype occurred many times. This chain joins TRBV7-2 and TRBJ2-5; D is unresolved. The CDR3 covers 13 residues. V lost 1 base and J lost 4, with 7 bases in between. Germline V gene lookup returns CDR1 SGHTA and CDR2 FQGNSA. The CDR3 here is CASSLVSVETQYF. CDR3 sequence (DNA): TGTGCCAGCAGCTTAGTTTCCGTAGAGACCCAGTACTTC.

The genes are TRBV15 and TRBJ1-3; no clear D. This CDR3 has 16 amino acids. Trimming removed 0 bases at V and 0 bases at J, with 9 bases between. The germline gives CDR1 LNHNV, CDR2 YYDKDF (reference sequence). The CDR3, as DNA: TGTGCCACCAGCAGAGATCCTGGGTTCTCTGGAAACACCATATATTTT. This translates into CATSRDPGFSGNTIYF.

There are many counts of this clonotype. V gene TRBV7-2 combines with J gene TRBJ1-5, with TRBD1 matching over 7 bases. CDR1 is SGHTA and CDR2 is FQGNSA in the germline V gene. The trim removed 5 bases at V and 3 bases at J, leaving 4 bases unmatched. CDR3 size: 14 residues. In DNA form, the CDR3 reads TGTGCCAGCAGCCGGGACAGTTTCAATCAGCCCCAGCATTTT. Its protein is CASSRDSFNQPQHF.

This clonotype has more than one count but fewer than ten. The V call is TRBV11-1, the J call TRBJ2-3; the match to TRBD1 covers 7 bases. The CDR3 loop spans 16 amino acids. J gave up 3 bases and V 1 base, and 7 bases lay outside the gene matches. Germline V CDR1 and CDR2: SGHAT, FQDESV (reference sequence). The CDR3 DNA reads TGTGCCAGCAGCTTAGGTGGGGGACAGCGTACAGATACGCAGTATTTT. It translates to CASSLGGGQRTDTQYF.

This clonotype was seen a handful of times. The V gene is TRBV18, the J gene TRBJ2-3, with TRBD2 as a possible D gene (6 bases). The germline gives CDR1 KGHSH, CDR2 LQKENI. V was cut by 2 bases and J by 3 bases, with 12 bases left in between. The CDR3 covers 15 residues. CDR3 nucleotide sequence: TGTGCCAGCTCACCAGTAATGGGGAGGACAGATACGCAGTATTTT. Residues: CASSPVMGRTDTQYF.

Many counts were recorded for this clonotype. The chain has TRBV6-1 and TRBJ2-7; no clear D. The CDR3 spans 14 residues. Germline values: CDR1 MNHNS, CDR2 SASEGT. V shed 0 bases and J shed 3 bases, with 9 bases lying between them. The CDR3 spells CASSEARPNYEQYF. DNA of the CDR3: TGTGCCAGCAGTGAAGCGAGACCGAACTACGAGCAGTACTTC.